This is a list of T cell receptor beta chains from one sample in a study of T-cell memory formation after mild COVID-19. TCRdb used MiXCR to reprocess the 5' RACE reads, holding one entry per CDR3 protein. The repertoire includes under 350,000 distinct CDR3 sequences, roughly 16% of them detected once, and over 20% sits in the top ten. Sequenced input: PBMCs or a T cell subset sorted from them (not recorded which). Every receptor here comes from a man between 18 and 29 years old who had mild COVID-19 (a few samples of this study predate the infection). Cell type and time point are not known. Each CDR3 is given without its conserved first and last residue. D genes are given only for firm matches. Clone size is stated in some rows and not others, as once, few, many or a class when expanded.

v_call: TRBV2
d_call: -
clone_size: -
j_call: TRBJ1-1
cdr3_aa: ASRGGARDTEAF

v_call: TRBV7-9
d_call: TRBD1
clone_size: -
j_call: TRBJ1-6
cdr3_aa: ASSNRDRDGSPLH

v_call: TRBV12-1
d_call: -
clone_size: -
j_call: TRBJ1-5
cdr3_aa: ASSAKGQGVLSNQPQH

v_call: TRBV5-1
d_call: TRBD1
clone_size: -
j_call: TRBJ2-7
cdr3_aa: ASSLIEQGSNEQY

v_call: TRBV29-1
d_call: -
clone_size: -
j_call: TRBJ1-1
cdr3_aa: SVYLLGRAF

v_call: TRBV7-2
d_call: -
clone_size: many
j_call: TRBJ2-7
cdr3_aa: ASSLKWGTTYEQY

v_call: TRBV7-9
d_call: TRBD1
clone_size: -
j_call: TRBJ1-5
cdr3_aa: ASSFTGENQPQH

v_call: TRBV29-1
d_call: -
clone_size: few
j_call: TRBJ2-1
cdr3_aa: SVETGLLGYNEQF

v_call: TRBV12-3/TRBV12-4
d_call: -
clone_size: many
j_call: TRBJ2-2
cdr3_aa: ASSPGGTGELF

v_call: TRBV20-1
d_call: -
clone_size: -
j_call: TRBJ2-5
cdr3_aa: SARDPRAAQETQY

v_call: TRBV7-2
d_call: TRBD1
clone_size: -
j_call: TRBJ1-5
cdr3_aa: ASSFTGADQPQH

v_call: TRBV7-6
d_call: TRBD2
clone_size: few
j_call: TRBJ2-5
cdr3_aa: ASSLAAGGPGKTQY

v_call: TRBV9
d_call: TRBD1
clone_size: few
j_call: TRBJ1-6
cdr3_aa: ASSDQTGGRSPLH